This T cell receptor (beta chain) was found in a study of cytomegalovirus exposure and HLA in healthy donors. The PCR used 60 Vbeta and 13 Jbeta primers. Sequencing used immunoSEQ multiplex PCR; TCRdb keeps in-frame clones, though not all of them. The table has approximately 210,000 clones, over 80% seen once; the top ten hold about 6.4%. Findings and caveats of the study: A later analysis linked a missense DCLRE1C variant to TCR beta V- and J-gene trimming. Association of 16,951 TCR beta sequences with HLA alleles was found at 0.05 false discovery rate in a later analysis. Segments of the TCR beta V type were, in most cases, productive about 90% or about 30% of the time in an earlier analysis.

Comment on this clone: Antigen unknown.

Sequencing used PBMCs. This receptor was obtained from a middle-aged man in good health and CMV-seropositive.

CDR3 residues: CASSYTQGRTQYF. The CDR3 nucleotides read TGTGCCAGCAGTTATACCCAGGGAAGAACGCAGTATTTT. This sequence joins TRBV6-5 and TRBJ2-3; possibly TRBD1 for D (5 bases). The germline CDR1 and CDR2 sequences are MNHEY and SVGAGI. The CDR3 is made up of 13 amino acids. The V and J ends lost 3 bases and 9 bases respectively, with 13 bases between them.